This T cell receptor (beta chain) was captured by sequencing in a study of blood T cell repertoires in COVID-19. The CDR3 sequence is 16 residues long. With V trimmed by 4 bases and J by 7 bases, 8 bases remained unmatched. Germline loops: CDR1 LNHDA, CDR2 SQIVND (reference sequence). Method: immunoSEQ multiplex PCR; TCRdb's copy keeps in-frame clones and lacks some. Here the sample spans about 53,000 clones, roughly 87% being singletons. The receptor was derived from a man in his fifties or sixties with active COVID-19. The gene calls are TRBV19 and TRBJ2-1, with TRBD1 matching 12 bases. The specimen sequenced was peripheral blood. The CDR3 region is CASSRRDRGLGNEQFF. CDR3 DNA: TGTGCCAGTAGTAGAAGGGACAGGGGGCTCGGGAATGAGCAGTTCTTC.